This T cell receptor (beta chain) was recovered during a study of cytomegalovirus exposure and HLA in healthy donors. Findings and caveats of the study: TRBV6-2, TRBV6-3 and other indistinguishable V segments were excluded. Accurate prediction of most subjects' HLA-A and HLA-B alleles from TCR beta sequences was reported. The authors enumerated 150 to 200 TCR beta chains as linked to cytomegalovirus.

As for this clone: Its antigen is unknown.

These donors counted as nominally healthy when sampled, but unrecorded immune exposures were likely. The study ran its PCR with 60 Vbeta and 13 Jbeta primers. Using immunoSEQ multiplex PCR, the repertoire was profiled, and TCRdb retains in-frame clones only, with some absent. This sample carries 100,000 to 120,000 clones, over 70% of them seen once, and the ten largest clones take about 5.3%. Germline assignment: CDR1 SGHTA and CDR2 FQGTGA. Trimming took off 5 bases at V and 0 bases at J, with 17 bases between the two ends. The CDR3 is made up of 16 amino acids. This receptor was identified in a male donor in good health and CMV-seronegative. The chain carries TRBV7-3 and TRBJ2-7, with D possibly being TRBD2 (6 bases). Material: PBMCs. CDR3 coding DNA: TGTGCCAGCAGCCGGAGTGGCGGGATAGGCTCCTACGAGCAGTACTTC. This translates into CASSRSGGIGSYEQYF.